The 22 T cell receptor beta chains below were found in one sample sequenced in a study of a mutant IDH1 vaccine in newly diagnosed glioma. Some clones are missing from TCRdb's copy, which holds only in-frame ones; the method was immunoSEQ multiplex PCR. The top ten hold around 4.5% of the sample, which has roughly 51,000 clones, around 85% seen once. For these receptors, no antigen is known. Documented time point: week 47, end of study. Every vaccination contained 300 ug of the mutant IDH1 20-mer peptide and was paired with topical imiquimod. Specimen: PBMCs, collected from a glioma patient whose treatment included an IDH1 peptide vaccine. Receptor source: a woman in her twenties or thirties with glioma. Some clones in this sample may be carry-over from other donors' samples.

The chain couples TRBV5-5 to TRBJ2-2; 7 positions agree with TRBD2. Unmatched junction bases numbered 3, after V lost 2 bases and J lost 2 bases. Looked up from germline, CDR1 is SGHKS and CDR2 is YYEKEE (reference sequence). CDR3 length equals 15 residues. CDR3 residues: CASSFSGENTGELFF. In DNA, the CDR3 is TGTGCCAGCAGCTTCAGCGGGGAAAACACCGGGGAGCTGTTTTTT. The full variable domain, its missing parts supplied by reference TRBV5-5 and TRBJ2-2, is DAGVTQSPTHLIKTRGQQVTLRCSPISGHKSVSWYQQVLGQGPQFIFQYYEKEERGRGNFPDRFSARQFPNYSSELNVNALLLGDSALYLCASSFSGENTGELFFGEGSRLTVL.

The chain combines TRBV6-5 with TRBJ2-5; D is possibly TRBD1 (6 bases). There are 15 residues in the CDR3. V lost 7 bases, J lost 5 bases, and 20 bases lay in between. Germline V lookup: CDR1 MNHEY, CDR2 SVGAGI. CDR3 nucleotide sequence: TGTGCCAGCACCCCCCTAGGGGGTTCGAGGGAGACCCAGTACTTC. Protein product: CASTPLGGSRETQYF.

This sequence joins TRBV19 and TRBJ1-2; D gene uncertain. The germline V gene encodes CDR1 LNHDA and CDR2 SQIVND (reference sequence). Trimming left V 8 bases short and J 4 bases short, with 17 bases between. This CDR3 contains 14 residues. For the CDR3, the DNA is TGTGCCAGTCAACGACTAGGGATCCCCTATGGCTACACCTTC. Translation: CASQRLGIPYGYTF.

The chain recombines TRBV6-1 with TRBJ1-1, with unresolved D. Germline V lookup: CDR1 MNHNS, CDR2 SASEGT. V dropped 7 bases and J dropped 2 bases, with 11 bases sitting between them. CDR3 length: 13 amino acids. The CDR3 bases are TGTGCCAGCAAAACAGATACTAACACTGAAGCTTTCTTT. Translated, it gives CASKTDTNTEAFF.

The table lists this clone with a few counts. The CDR3 protein is CSVEAGTYEQYF. The CDR3 DNA reads TGCAGCGTTGAAGCGGGGACCTACGAGCAGTACTTC. The V call is TRBV29-1, the J call TRBJ2-7; D possibly corresponds to TRBD2 (5 bases). Germline V CDR1 and CDR2: SQVTM, ANQGSEA. Trimming removed 1 base at V and 2 bases at J, with 6 bases between. The CDR3 spans 12 residues.

V and J are TRBV29-1 and TRBJ2-2; 10 positions agree with TRBD2. Trimming at V came to 4 bases and at J to 3 bases, leaving 2 bases not matched to a gene. From germline, CDR1 is SQVTM and CDR2 ANQGSEA. The length of the CDR3 is 14 residues. The CDR3 sequence is CSVVGTSDTGELFF. The CDR3 nucleotides read TGCAGCGTTGTTGGGACTAGCGACACCGGGGAGCTGTTTTTT.

The chain employs TRBV11-3 and TRBJ1-2; possible D gene TRBD1, 5 bases. V dropped 5 bases and J dropped 2 bases, with 21 bases sitting between them. The germline V gene has CDR1 SGHNT and CDR2 YENEEA. The CDR3 totals 17 residues. CDR3 sequence reads: CASSHRGLGRENYGYTF. CDR3 DNA: TGTGCCAGCAGCCACCGGGGCCTGGGAAGAGAAAACTATGGCTACACCTTC.

V and J are TRBV6-5 and TRBJ2-5; D is possibly TRBD1 or TRBD2 (5 bases each). Trimming left V 4 bases short and J 1 base short, with 10 bases between. The CDR3 covers 14 residues. CDR1 is MNHEY and CDR2 is SVGAGI in the germline V gene. CDR3: CASSWDDLQETQYF. CDR3 nucleotide sequence: TGTGCCAGCAGTTGGGACGACCTCCAAGAGACCCAGTACTTC.

There are a few counts of this clone. This sequence joins TRBV6-4 and TRBJ2-1; 9 bases agree with TRBD2. J was trimmed by 11 bases and V by 2 bases; bases with no gene match: 4. Germline V gene lookup returns CDR1 MRHNA and CDR2 SNTAGT. The CDR3 spans 13 residues. Here the CDR3 reads CASSDVLAGKQFF. The DNA of the CDR3 is TGTGCCAGCAGTGACGTTCTAGCGGGAAAGCAGTTCTTC.

CDR3 in DNA: TGTGCCTGGGGACCGGGCCTAGAGACAGAGACCCAGTACTTC. It translates to CAWGPGLETETQYF. The rearrangement uses TRBV30 and TRBJ2-5; no definite D call. The V end was cut by 5 bases, the J end by 4 bases, with 17 bases between. CDR1 is GTSNPN and CDR2 is SVGIG in the germline V gene (reference sequence). This CDR3 contains 14 residues.

This sequence joins TRBV30 and TRBJ2-7; D perhaps matches TRBD2 (6 bases). CDR3 length: 14 residues. V lost 4 bases and J 1 base, leaving 14 bases between the germline ends. Germline-derived CDR1 and CDR2 are GTSNPN and SVGIG (reference sequence). The CDR3 here is CAWNIGGFSYEQYF. The CDR3 DNA follows: TGTGCCTGGAACATCGGGGGTTTTTCCTACGAGCAGTACTTC. Combining the CDR3 with reference TRBV30 and TRBJ2-7 gives the whole variable domain SQTIHQWPATLVQPVGSPLSLECTVEGTSNPNLYWYRQAAGRGLQLLFYSVGIGQISSEVPQNLSASRPQDRQFILSSKKLLLSDSGFYLCAWNIGGFSYEQYFGPGTRLTVT.

The J gene is TRBJ2-7, the V gene TRBV2, with a weak D call TRBD2 (6 bases). V lost 6 bases and J 5 bases, leaving 17 bases between the germline ends. CDR1 is SNHLY, CDR2 FYNNEI, per germline. This CDR3 has 14 amino acids. CDR3 coding DNA: TGTGCCAGCAGATCCGGGACTTACACCGACGAGCAGTACTTC. Its protein product is CASRSGTYTDEQYF.

The gene calls are TRBV27 and TRBJ2-7; 7 bases align to TRBD2. The germline V gene has CDR1 MNHEY and CDR2 SMNVEV (reference sequence). After removal of 2 bases from V and 2 bases from J, the junction contained 3 bases not matched to a gene. The CDR3 is made up of 14 amino acids. CDR3 sequence (DNA): TGTGCCAGCAGTTTAGCGGGAGCGGCCTACGAGCAGTACTTC. Residues: CASSLAGAAYEQYF.

A remark on this clone: Other DNA sequences in this specimen translate into the identical CDR3. This chain uses TRBV6-5 with TRBJ1-2; unclear D gene. Trimming shortened V by 0 bases and J by 1 base, and 6 bases separated the two germline ends. The CDR3 runs 14 residues. Germline V gene sequence: CDR1 MNHEY, CDR2 SVGAGI. The CDR3 here is CASSYSSRNYGYTF. CDR3 sequence (DNA): TGTGCCAGCAGTTACTCGTCACGTAACTATGGCTACACCTTC.

The rearrangement links TRBV2 to TRBJ1-2, with D maybe TRBD1 (6 bases). This CDR3 contains 14 residues. Trimming took 3 bases from V and 8 from J, leaving 16 bases between them. CDR1 is SNHLY and CDR2 is FYNNEI in the germline V gene. The DNA of the CDR3 is TGTGCCAGCAGTGATCTAGGGGAAGGGGGAGGCTACACCTTC. It yields the protein CASSDLGEGGGYTF.

This rearrangement joins TRBV9 to TRBJ1-1; 10 bases align to TRBD1. The CDR3 spans 15 residues. Germline CDR1 and CDR2: SGDLS and YYNGEE. V lost 2 bases and J lost 10; bases outside the gene matches: 11. CDR3: CASSVGGQGVYGAFF. CDR3 bases: TGTGCCAGCAGCGTCGGAGGACAGGGGGTTTATGGAGCTTTCTTT.

V is TRBV13 and J is TRBJ2-1, with D perhaps TRBD2 (5 bases). This CDR3 spans 12 amino acids. Trimming cost V 5 bases and J 8 bases, with 10 bases left between them. Germline CDR1 reads PRHDT; CDR2 reads FYEKMQ (reference sequence). This CDR3 reads CASSPRRDEQFF. Here the CDR3 DNA reads TGTGCCAGCAGCCCTAGGCGGGATGAGCAGTTCTTC.

The chain has TRBV2 and TRBJ2-1; 9 nucleotides agree with TRBD2. The ends lost 6 bases at V and 2 bases at J; junction bases unmatched: 2. CDR1 and CDR2 (germline): SNHLY, FYNNEI. The CDR3 extends over 14 amino acids. The CDR3 sequence is CASRASGAYNEQFF. The CDR3 nucleotides read TGTGCCAGCAGAGCTAGCGGGGCCTACAATGAGCAGTTCTTC.

The chain links TRBV28 to TRBJ2-3; 8 nucleotides match TRBD1. Germline V gene lookup returns CDR1 MDHEN and CDR2 SYDVKM. The CDR3 spans 14 residues. V gave up 8 bases and J gave up 8 bases; unmatched junction bases: 12. Here the CDR3 DNA reads TGTGCCAGCTACCTGGGACAGGAGGCCGGTACGCAGTATTTT. The encoded protein is CASYLGQEAGTQYF. The whole variable domain, filled in from reference TRBV28 and TRBJ2-3, reads DVKVTQSSRYLVKRTGEKVFLECVQDMDHENMFWYRQDPGLGLRLIYFSYDVKMKEKGDIPEGYSVSREKKERFSLILESASTNQTSMYLCASYLGQEAGTQYFGPGTRLTVL.

The chain combines TRBV6-1 with TRBJ1-1, with D tentatively TRBD1 (5 bases). This CDR3 region has 13 residues. Germline-derived CDR1 and CDR2 are MNHNS and SASEGT. The V end was cut by 7 bases, the J end by 5 bases, with 14 bases between. CDR3 sequence: CASTLTGRTEAFF. CDR3 nucleotides: TGTGCCAGCACCCTAACGGGACGAACTGAAGCTTTCTTT.

The rearrangement links TRBV29-1 to TRBJ2-7; TRBD2 aligns across 9 bases. J gave up 0 bases and V 6 bases, and 6 bases lay outside the gene matches. The germline CDR1 and CDR2 sequences are SQVTM and ANQGSEA. This CDR3 has 14 amino acids. In DNA form, the CDR3 reads TGCAGCGTCGCCGGACTAGCGAGCTCCTACGAGCAGTACTTC. Translation: CSVAGLASSYEQYF.

The V call is TRBV7-9, the J call TRBJ2-7; D not certain. The V end was cut by 3 bases, the J end by 2 bases, with 8 bases between. The CDR3 has 13 amino acids. Germline V gene lookup returns CDR1 SEHNR and CDR2 FQNEAQ (reference sequence). The CDR3 region has the DNA TGTGCCAGCAGCTTGGCAGGCACCTACGAGCAGTACTTC. Amino acid sequence: CASSLAGTYEQYF.